Below, one T cell receptor (beta chain) is given with its context. Its antigen is undetermined. V was clipped by 0 bases and J by 5 bases, with 10 bases between them. Germline-derived CDR1 and CDR2 are MGHRA and YSYEKL. This CDR3 comprises 14 residues. This entry is derived from a study of identical twins. The study's findings and limits: Modelling approaches yielded underestimates of out-of-frame TCR alpha sharing between monozygotic twins. Memory repertoires showed no such pattern, whereas abundant cord blood beta clonotypes carried fewer insertions. Beta out-of-frame sequences showed weaker excess sharing between twins.

TCRdb processed the 5' RACE reads anew with MiXCR; each CDR3 protein has one entry. This table holds roughly 290,000 distinct CDR3 sequences, less than 9% found once. This sample also belongs to another study, concerning yellow fever vaccine responses in identical twins.

The chain has TRBV4-1 and TRBJ2-5; possible D gene TRBD1, 5 bases. The sample taken for sequencing was memory (CD45RO+) T cells sorted from blood. This receptor was identified in a woman younger than 35 in good health. CDR3 amino acids: CASSQDQGRETQYF. The CDR3 DNA reads as TGCGCCAGCAGCCAAGATCAGGGTAGGGAGACCCAGTACTTC.